This T cell receptor (beta chain) was sequenced for a study of response to subunit inactivated influenza vaccine. The CDR3 consists of 15 residues. Unmatched junction bases numbered 11, after V lost 6 bases and J lost 6 bases. Germline loops: CDR1 MNHNS, CDR2 SASEGT. From the RT-PCR reads, TCRdb called clonotypes with MiXCR, one entry per CDR3 protein. Among 530,000 or so distinct CDR3 sequences listed, about 25% were seen once. Points on this clonotype: Its antigen is unidentified.

Study-level points and caveats: New T cells are recruited in small numbers by each seasonal influenza vaccination, according to the authors' suggestion.

The clonotype originates from a middle-aged man who received an inactivated influenza vaccine. The sample consisted of CD4+ T cells sorted from PBMCs, taken less than 6 days after vaccination. The chain has TRBV6-1 and TRBJ2-1; 7 nucleotides align to TRBD2. CDR3: CASRPAGPPSNEQFF. Here the CDR3 DNA reads TGTGCCAGCAGGCCAGCGGGACCTCCCTCCAATGAGCAGTTCTTC.